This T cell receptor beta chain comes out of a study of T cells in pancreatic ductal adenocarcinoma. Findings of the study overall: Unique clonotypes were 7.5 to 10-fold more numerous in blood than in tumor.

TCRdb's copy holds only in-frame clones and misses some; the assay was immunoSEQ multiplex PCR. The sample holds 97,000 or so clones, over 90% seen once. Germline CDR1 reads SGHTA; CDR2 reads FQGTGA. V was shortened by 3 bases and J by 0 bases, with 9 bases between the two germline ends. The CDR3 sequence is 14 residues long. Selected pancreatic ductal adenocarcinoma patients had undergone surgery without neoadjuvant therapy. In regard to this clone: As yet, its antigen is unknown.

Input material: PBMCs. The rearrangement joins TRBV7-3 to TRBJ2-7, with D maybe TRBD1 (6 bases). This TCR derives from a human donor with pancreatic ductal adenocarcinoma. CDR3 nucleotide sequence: TGTGCCAGCAGCTTCGACAGGAACTCCTACGAGCAGTACTTC. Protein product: CASSFDRNSYEQYF. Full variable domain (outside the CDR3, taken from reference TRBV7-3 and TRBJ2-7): GAGVSQTPSNKVTEKGKYVELRCDPISGHTALYWYRQSLGQGPEFLIYFQGTGAADDSGLPNDRFFAVRPEGSVSTLKIQRTERGDSAVYLCASSFDRNSYEQYFGPGTRLTVT.